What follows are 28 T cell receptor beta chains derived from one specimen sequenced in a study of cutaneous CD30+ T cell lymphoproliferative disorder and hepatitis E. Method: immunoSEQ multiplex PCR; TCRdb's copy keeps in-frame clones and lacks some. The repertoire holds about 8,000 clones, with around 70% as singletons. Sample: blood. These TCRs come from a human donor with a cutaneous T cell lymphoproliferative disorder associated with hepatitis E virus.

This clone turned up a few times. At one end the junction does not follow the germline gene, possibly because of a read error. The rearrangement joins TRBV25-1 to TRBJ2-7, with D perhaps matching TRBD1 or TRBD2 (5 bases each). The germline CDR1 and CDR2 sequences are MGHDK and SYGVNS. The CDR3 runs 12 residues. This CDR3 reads CASSGSRDPRHF. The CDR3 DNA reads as TGTGCCAGCAGTGGAAGTCGGGACCCGAGACACTTC.

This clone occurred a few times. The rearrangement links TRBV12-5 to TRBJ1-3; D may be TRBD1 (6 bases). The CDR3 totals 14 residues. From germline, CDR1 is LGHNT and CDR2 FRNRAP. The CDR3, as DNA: TGTTCAAATCCCACAGGGAGGAACGGAAACACCATATATTTT. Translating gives CSNPTGRNGNTIYF.

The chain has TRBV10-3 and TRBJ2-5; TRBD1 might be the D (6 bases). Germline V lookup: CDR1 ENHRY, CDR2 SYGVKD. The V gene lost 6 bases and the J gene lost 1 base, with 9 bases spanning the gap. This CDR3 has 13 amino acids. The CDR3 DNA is TGTGCCATCAGAGCGGACAGCCAAGAGACCCAGTACTTC. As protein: CAIRADSQETQYF.

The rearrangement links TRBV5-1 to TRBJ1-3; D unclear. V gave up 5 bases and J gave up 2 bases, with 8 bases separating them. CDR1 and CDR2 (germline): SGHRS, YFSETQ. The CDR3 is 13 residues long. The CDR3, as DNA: TGCGCCAGCAGGGTTGGAGCTGGAAACACCATATATTTT. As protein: CASRVGAGNTIYF.

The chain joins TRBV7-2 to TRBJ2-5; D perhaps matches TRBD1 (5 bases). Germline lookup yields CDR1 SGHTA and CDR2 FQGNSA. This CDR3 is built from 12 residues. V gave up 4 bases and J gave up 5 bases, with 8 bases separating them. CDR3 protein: CASSSHRETQYF. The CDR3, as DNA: TGTGCCAGCAGCTCCCACAGGGAGACCCAGTACTTC.

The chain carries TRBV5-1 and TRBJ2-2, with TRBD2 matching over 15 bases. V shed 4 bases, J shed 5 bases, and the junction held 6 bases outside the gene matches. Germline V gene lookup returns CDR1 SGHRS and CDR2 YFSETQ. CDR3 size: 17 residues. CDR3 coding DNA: TGCGCCAGCAGCACAGGGACTAGCGGGAGGCAAACCGGGGAGCTGTTTTTT. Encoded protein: CASSTGTSGRQTGELFF.

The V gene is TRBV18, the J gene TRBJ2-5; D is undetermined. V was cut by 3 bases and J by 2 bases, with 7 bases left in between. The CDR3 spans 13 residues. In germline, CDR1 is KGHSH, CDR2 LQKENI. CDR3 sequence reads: CASSPGDQETQYF. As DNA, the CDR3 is TGTGCCAGCTCACCGGGTGATCAAGAGACCCAGTACTTC. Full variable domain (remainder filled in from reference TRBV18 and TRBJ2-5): NAGVMQNPRHLVRRRGQEARLRCSPMKGHSHVYWYRQLPEEGLKFMVYLQKENIIDESGMPKERFSAEFPKEGPSILRIQQVVRGDSAAYFCASSPGDQETQYFGPGTRLLVL.

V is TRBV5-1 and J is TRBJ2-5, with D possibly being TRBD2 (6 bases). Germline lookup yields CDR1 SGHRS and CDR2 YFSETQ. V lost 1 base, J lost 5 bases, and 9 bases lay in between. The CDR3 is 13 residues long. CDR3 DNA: TGCGCCAGCAGCTTGCGGGAGCGGGAGACCCAGTACTTC. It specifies CASSLRERETQYF.

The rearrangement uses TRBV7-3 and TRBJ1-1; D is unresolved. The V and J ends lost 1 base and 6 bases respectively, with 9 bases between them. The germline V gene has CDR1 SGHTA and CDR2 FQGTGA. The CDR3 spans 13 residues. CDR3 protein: CASSLIASAEAFF. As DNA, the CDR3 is TGTGCCAGCAGCTTAATAGCGTCGGCTGAAGCTTTCTTT.

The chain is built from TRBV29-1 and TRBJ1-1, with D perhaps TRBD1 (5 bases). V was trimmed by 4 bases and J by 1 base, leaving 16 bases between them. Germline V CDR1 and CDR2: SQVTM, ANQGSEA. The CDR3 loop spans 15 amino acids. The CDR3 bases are TGCAGCGTTGTACTTCGGGGCCACGGGAACACTGAAGCTTTCTTT. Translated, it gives CSVVLRGHGNTEAFF.

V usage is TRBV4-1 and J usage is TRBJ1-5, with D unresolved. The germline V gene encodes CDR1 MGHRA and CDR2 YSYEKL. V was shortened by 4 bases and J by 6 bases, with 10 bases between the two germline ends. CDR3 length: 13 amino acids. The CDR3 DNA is TGCGCCAGCAGCCCTAAGAATGGTCAGCCCCAGCATTTT. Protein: CASSPKNGQPQHF.

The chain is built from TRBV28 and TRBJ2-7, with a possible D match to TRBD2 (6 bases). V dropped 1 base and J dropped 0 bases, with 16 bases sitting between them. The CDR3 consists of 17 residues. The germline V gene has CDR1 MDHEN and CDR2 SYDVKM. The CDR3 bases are TGTGCCAGCAGTTTATATTCTTGGGGCGGGGTCTCCTACGAGCAGTACTTC. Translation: CASSLYSWGGVSYEQYF.

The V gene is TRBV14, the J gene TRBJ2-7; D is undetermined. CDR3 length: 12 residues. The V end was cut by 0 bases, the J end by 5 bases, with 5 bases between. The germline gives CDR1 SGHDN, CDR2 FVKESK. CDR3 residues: CASSQDWDEQYF. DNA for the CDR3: TGTGCCAGCAGCCAAGATTGGGACGAGCAGTACTTC. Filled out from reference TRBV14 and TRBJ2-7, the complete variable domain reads EAGVTQFPSHSVIEKGQTVTLRCDPISGHDNLYWYRRVMGKEIKFLLHFVKESKQDESGMPNNRFLAERTGGTYSTLKVQPAELEDSGVYFCASSQDWDEQYFGPGTRLTVT.

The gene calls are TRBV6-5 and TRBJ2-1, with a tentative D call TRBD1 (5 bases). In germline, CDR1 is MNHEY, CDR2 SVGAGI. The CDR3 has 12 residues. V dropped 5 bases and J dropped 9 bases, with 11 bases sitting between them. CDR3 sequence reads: CASSQGVGEQFF. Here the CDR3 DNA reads TGTGCCAGCAGTCAAGGGGTTGGTGAGCAGTTCTTC.

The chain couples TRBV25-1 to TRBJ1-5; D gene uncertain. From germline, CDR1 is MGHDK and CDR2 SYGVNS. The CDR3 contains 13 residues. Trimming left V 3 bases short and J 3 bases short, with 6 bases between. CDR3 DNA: TGTGCCAGCAGTGACGGTAACAATCAGCCCCAGCATTTT. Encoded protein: CASSDGNNQPQHF.

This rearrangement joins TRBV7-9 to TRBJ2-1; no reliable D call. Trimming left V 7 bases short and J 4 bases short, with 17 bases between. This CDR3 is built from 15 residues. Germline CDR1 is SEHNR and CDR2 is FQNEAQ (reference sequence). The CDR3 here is CASTPRAEPYNEQFF. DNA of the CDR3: TGTGCCAGCACCCCTAGGGCGGAACCTTACAATGAGCAGTTCTTC.

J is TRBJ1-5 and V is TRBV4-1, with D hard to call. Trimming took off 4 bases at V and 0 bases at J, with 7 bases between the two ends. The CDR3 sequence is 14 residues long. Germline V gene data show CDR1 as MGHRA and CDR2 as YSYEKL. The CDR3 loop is CASSLQVSNQPQHF. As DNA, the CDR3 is TGCGCCAGCAGCCTTCAGGTTAGCAATCAGCCCCAGCATTTT.

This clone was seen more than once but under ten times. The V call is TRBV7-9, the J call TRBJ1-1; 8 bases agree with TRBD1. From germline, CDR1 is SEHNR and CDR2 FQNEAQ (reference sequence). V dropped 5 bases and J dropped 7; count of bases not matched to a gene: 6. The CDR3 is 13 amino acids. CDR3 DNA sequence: TGTGCCAGCAGCAAAGGGACAGGCAGTGAAGCTTTCTTT. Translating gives CASSKGTGSEAFF.

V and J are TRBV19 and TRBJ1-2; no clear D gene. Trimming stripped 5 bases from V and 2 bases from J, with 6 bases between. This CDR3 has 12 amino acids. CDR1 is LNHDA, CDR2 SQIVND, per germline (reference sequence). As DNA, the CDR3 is TGTGCCAGTAGTCCCGGGAACTATGGCTACACCTTC. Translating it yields CASSPGNYGYTF. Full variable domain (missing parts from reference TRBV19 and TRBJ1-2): DGGITQSPKYLFRKEGQNVTLSCEQNLNHDAMYWYRQDPGQGLRLIYYSQIVNDFQKGDIAEGYSVSREKKESFPLTVTSAQKNPTAFYLCASSPGNYGYTFGSGTRLTVV.

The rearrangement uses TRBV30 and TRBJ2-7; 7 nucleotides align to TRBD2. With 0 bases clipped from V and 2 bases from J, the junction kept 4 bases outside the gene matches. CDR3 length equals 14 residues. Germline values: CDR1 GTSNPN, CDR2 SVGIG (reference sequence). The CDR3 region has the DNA TGTGCCTGGAGTGTGGGGGGGATAACCTACGAGCAGTACTTC. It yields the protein CAWSVGGITYEQYF.

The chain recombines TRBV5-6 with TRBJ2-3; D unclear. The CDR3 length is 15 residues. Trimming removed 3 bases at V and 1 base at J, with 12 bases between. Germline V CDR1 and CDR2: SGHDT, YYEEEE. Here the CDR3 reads CASSSSWLGTDTQYF. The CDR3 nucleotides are TGTGCCAGCAGCTCCTCATGGTTGGGCACAGATACGCAGTATTTT.

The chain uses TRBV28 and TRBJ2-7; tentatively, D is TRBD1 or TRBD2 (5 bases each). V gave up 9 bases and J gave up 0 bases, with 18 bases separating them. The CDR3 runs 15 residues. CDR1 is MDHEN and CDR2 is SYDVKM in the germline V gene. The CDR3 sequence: CASSIRGRASYEQYF. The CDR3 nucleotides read TGTGCCAGTTCGATAAGGGGACGGGCCTCCTACGAGCAGTACTTC.

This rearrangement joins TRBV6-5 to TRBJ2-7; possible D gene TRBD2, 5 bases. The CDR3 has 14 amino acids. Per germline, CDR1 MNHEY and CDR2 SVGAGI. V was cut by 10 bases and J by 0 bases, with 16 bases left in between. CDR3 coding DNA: TGTGCCACAACCCCAGCGGCAAGCTCCTACGAGCAGTACTTC. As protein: CATTPAASSYEQYF.

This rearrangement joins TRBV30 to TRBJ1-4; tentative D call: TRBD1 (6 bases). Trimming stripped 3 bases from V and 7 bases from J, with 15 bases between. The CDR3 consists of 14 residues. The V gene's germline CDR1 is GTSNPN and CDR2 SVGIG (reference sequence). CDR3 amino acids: CAWRKGGSSEKLFF. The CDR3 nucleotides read TGTGCCTGGAGGAAGGGGGGTTCGAGTGAAAAACTGTTTTTT.

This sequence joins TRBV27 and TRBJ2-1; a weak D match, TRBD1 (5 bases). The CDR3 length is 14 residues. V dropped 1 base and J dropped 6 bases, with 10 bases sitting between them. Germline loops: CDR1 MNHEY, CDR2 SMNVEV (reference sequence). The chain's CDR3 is CASSLLGRGNEQFF. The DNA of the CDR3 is TGTGCCAGCAGTTTATTGGGGCGTGGCAATGAGCAGTTCTTC.

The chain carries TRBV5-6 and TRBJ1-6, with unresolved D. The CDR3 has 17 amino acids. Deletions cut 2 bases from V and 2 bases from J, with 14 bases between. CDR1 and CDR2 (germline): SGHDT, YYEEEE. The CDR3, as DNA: TGTGCCAGCAGCTTAGGGCAGGCCGGAACCTATAATTCACCCCTCCACTTT. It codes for CASSLGQAGTYNSPLHF. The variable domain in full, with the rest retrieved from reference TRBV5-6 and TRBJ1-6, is DAGVTQSPTHLIKTRGQQVTLRCSPKSGHDTVSWYQQALGQGPQFIFQYYEEEERQRGNFPDRFSGHQFPNYSSELNVNALLLGDSALYLCASSLGQAGTYNSPLHFGNGTRLTVT.

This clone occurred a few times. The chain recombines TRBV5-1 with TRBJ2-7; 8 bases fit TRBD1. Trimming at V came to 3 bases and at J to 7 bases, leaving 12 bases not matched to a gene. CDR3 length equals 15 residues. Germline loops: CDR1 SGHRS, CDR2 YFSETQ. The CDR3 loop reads CASSSGTGGPQEQYF. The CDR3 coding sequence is TGCGCCAGCAGCTCGGGGACAGGAGGGCCCCAGGAGCAGTACTTC.

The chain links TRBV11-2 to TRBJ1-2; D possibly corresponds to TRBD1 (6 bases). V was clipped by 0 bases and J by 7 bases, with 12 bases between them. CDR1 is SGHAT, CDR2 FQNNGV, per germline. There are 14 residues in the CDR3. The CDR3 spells CASSLDGTSGGYTF. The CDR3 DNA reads TGTGCCAGCAGCTTAGATGGGACATCTGGTGGCTACACCTTC.